The source of this TCR beta chain is a study of molecular identifiers for immune sequencing clone quantification. Across the study: In replicates, RNA from roughly 18,000 or 92,000 naive CD8 cells was split five ways, four sequenced.

TCRdb used MiXCR to reprocess the PCR reads, holding one entry per CDR3 protein. The table has roughly 24,000 distinct CDR3 sequences, roughly 15% seen once. This clonotype was seen repeatedly, ten times or more. Its antigen is unknown. Between the trimmed V and J ends, which lost 1 base and 0 bases, there was a span of 14 bases. The CDR3 is 17 residues long. CDR1 is SGHTA and CDR2 is FQGNSA in the germline V gene. Points from the study as a whole: Shared barcodes on identical TCR molecules could underestimate the sizes of highly expanded clones. Clones that exceeded 20 RNA copies held over 99% of effector molecules, yet under 1% in naive cells.

Sorted naive CD8 T cells, roughly 19,000 to 1,000,000, were sequenced from 10%, 30% or 50% RNA. The source is a human donor in good health. Some libraries in this study had Jurkat cell RNA spiked in. The V and J genes are TRBV7-2 and TRBJ2-3, with TRBD2 as a possible D gene (5 bases). Sample: naive CD8+ T cells from blood, with Jurkat cell RNA spiked in. Indicated subset: FACS-sorted CD8+CD4-CCR7+CD45RA+ naive T cells. The CDR3 region has the DNA TGTGCCAGCAGCTTAGATCCGCGTCTAGCTAGCACAGATACGCAGTATTTT. It codes for CASSLDPRLASTDTQYF.